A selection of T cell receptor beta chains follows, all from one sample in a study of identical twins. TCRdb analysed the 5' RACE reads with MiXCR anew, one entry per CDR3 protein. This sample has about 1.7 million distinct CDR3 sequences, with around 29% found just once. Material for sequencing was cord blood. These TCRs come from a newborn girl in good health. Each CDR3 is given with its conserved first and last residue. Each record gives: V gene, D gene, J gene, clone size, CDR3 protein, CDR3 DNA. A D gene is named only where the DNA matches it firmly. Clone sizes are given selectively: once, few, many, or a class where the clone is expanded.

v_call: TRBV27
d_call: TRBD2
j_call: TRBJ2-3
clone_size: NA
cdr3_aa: CASMPAGGDTQYF
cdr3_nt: TGTGCCAGCATGCCCGCGGGAGGAGATACGCAGTATTTT

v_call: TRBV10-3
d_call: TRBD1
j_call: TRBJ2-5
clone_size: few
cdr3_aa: CAISEPNRGRQHEQYF
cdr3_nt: TGTGCCATCAGTGAGCCCAACAGGGGGCGTCAACATGAGCAGTACTTC

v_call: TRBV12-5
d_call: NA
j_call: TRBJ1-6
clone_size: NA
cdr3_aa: CASGLTDNSPLHF
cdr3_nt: TGTGCTAGTGGTTTGACAGATAATTCACCCCTCCACTTT

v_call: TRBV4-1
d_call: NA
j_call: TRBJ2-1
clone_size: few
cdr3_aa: CASSPWQSSYNEQFF
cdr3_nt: TGCGCCAGCAGCCCCTGGCAGAGCTCCTACAATGAGCAGTTCTTC

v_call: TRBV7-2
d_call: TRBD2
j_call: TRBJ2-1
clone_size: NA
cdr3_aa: CASSPRVGRVNEQFF
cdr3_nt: TGTGCCAGCAGCCCTCGGGTAGGGAGGGTCAATGAGCAGTTCTTC

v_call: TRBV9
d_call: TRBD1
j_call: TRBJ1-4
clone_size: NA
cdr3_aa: CASSENRGYEKLFF
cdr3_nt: TGTGCCAGCAGCGAAAACAGGGGGTACGAAAAACTGTTTTTT

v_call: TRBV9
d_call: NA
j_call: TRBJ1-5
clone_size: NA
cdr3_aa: CASSPSYKDQPRHF
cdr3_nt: TGTGCCAGCAGCCCCAGCTACAAGGATCAGCCCCGGCATTTT

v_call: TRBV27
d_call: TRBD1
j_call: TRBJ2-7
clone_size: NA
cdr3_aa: CASSLSNRGTYEQYF
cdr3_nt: TGTGCCAGCAGTTTAAGTAACAGGGGGACCTACGAGCAGTACTTC

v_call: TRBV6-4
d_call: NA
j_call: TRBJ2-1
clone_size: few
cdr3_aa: CASSDRLTTLVNEQFF
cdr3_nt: TGTGCCAGCAGTGACCGTCTCACGACCCTTGTAAATGAGCAGTTCTTC

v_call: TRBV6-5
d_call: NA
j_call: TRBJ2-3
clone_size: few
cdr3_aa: CASSYGKGPDTQYF
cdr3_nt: TGTGCCAGCAGTTATGGTAAAGGCCCAGATACGCAGTATTTT

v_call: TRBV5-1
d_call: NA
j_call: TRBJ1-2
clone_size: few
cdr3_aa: CASRLFPLDSSGYTF
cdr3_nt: TGCGCCAGCCGGCTCTTTCCACTGGACAGTTCCGGCTACACCTTC

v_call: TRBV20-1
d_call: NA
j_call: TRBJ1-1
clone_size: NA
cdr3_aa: CSAYPGHTGNTEAFF
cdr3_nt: TGCAGTGCTTACCCGGGCCACACGGGGAACACTGAAGCTTTCTTT

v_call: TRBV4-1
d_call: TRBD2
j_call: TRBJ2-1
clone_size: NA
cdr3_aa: CASSQVVLAGGRNEQFF
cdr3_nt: TGCGCCAGCAGCCAAGTAGTTCTAGCGGGAGGGCGCAATGAGCAGTTCTTC

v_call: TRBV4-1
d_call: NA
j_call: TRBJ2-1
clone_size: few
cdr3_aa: CASSQARAYEQFF
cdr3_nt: TGCGCCAGCAGCCAAGCGCGAGCGTATGAGCAGTTCTTC

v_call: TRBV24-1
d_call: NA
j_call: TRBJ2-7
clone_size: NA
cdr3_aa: CATRAPGQYNEQYF
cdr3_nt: TGTGCCACCAGGGCACCGGGACAATACAATGAGCAGTACTTC

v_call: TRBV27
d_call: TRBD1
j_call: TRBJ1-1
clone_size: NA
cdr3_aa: CASREAQGGTEAFF
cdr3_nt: TGTGCCAGCCGTGAGGCACAGGGGGGCACTGAAGCTTTCTTT

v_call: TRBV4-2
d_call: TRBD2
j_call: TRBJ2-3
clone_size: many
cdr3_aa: CASSQDLLASTDTQYF
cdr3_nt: TGTGCCAGCAGCCAAGATCTACTAGCGAGCACAGATACGCAGTATTTT

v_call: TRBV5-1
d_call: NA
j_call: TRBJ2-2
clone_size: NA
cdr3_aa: CASSLERVSNTGELFF
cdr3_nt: TGCGCCAGCAGCTTGGAACGGGTTTCGAACACCGGGGAGCTGTTTTTT

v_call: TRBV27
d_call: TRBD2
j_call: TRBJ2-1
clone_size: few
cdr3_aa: CASSFTSGNVNEQFF
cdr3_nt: TGTGCCAGCAGTTTCACTAGCGGGAATGTGAATGAGCAGTTCTTC

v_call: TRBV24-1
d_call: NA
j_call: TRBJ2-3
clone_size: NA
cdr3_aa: CATSGWGSPDTQYF
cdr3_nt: TGTGCCACCAGTGGTTGGGGGAGTCCAGATACGCAGTATTTT

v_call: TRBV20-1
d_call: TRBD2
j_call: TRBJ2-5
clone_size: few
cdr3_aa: CSARDQAGSGEQETQYF
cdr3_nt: TGCAGTGCTAGAGATCAGGCAGGTAGCGGGGAACAAGAGACCCAGTACTTC

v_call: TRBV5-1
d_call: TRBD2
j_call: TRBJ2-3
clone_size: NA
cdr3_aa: CASSYPAGPGDTQYF
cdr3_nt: TGCGCCAGCAGCTACCCAGCGGGACCGGGGGATACGCAGTATTTT

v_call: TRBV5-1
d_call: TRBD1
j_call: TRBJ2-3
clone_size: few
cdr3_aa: CASSSAGQGATDTQYF
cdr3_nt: TGCGCCAGCAGCTCCGCGGGACAGGGGGCCACAGATACGCAGTATTTT

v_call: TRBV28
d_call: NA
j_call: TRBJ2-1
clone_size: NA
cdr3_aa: CASTLSNKYEQFF
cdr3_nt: TGTGCCAGCACCCTTTCCAACAAATACGAGCAGTTCTTC

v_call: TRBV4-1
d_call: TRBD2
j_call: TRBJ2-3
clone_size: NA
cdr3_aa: CASSPLWTSGGTDTQYF
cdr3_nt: TGCGCCAGCAGCCCCTTATGGACTAGCGGGGGCACAGATACGCAGTATTTT

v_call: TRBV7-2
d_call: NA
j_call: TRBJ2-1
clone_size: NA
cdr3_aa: CASSRGTTGYNEQFF
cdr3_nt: TGTGCCAGCAGCCGCGGCACCACAGGGTACAATGAGCAGTTCTTC

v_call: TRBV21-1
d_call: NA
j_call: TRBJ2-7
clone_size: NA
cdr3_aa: CASSKEGTEQYF
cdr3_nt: TGTGCCAGCAGCAAAGAGGGAACCGAGCAGTACTTC

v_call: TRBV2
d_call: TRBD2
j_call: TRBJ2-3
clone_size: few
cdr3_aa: CASSEPDRLAGPTDTQYF
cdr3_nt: TGTGCCAGCAGTGAACCCGACCGGCTAGCGGGCCCCACAGATACGCAGTATTTT